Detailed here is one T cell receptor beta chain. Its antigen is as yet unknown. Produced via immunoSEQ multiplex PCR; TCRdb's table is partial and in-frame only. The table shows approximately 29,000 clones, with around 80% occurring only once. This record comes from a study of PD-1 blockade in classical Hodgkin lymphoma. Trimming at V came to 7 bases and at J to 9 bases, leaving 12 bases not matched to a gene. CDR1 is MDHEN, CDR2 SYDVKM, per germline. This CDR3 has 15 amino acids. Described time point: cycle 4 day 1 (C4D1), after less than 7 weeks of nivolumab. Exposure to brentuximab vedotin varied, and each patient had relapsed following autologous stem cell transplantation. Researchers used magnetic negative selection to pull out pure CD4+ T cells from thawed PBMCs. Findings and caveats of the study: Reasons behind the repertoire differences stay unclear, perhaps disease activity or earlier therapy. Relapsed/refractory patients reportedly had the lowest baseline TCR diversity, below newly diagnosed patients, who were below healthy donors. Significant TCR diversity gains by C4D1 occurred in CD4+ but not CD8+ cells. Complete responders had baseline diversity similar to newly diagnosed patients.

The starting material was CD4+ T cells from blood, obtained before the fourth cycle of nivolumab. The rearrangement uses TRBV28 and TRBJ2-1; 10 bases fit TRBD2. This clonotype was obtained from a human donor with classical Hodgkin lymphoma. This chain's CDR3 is CASTYGLAGVREQFF. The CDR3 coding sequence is TGTGCCAGCACGTATGGGCTAGCGGGAGTGCGTGAGCAGTTCTTC.